Each of the 21 T cell receptor beta chains below was sequenced from the same sample in a study of T cell responses to AZD1222 COVID-19 vaccine. TCRdb keeps only in-frame clones here, not all; method: immunoSEQ multiplex PCR. The repertoire has approximately 120,000 clones, less than 90% of them found once; the top ten carry roughly 4.5%. The starting material was peripheral blood, obtained on day 0 of AZD1222 vaccination. The receptors were sampled from an adult in good health.

The chain uses TRBV24-1 and TRBJ2-3; maybe TRBD2 (5 bases). The germline gives CDR1 KGHDR, CDR2 SFDVKD. V was trimmed by 1 base and J by 1 base, leaving 8 bases between them. The CDR3 consists of 15 residues. CDR3 sequence: CATSDFGIGTDTQYF. The CDR3 bases are TGTGCCACCAGTGATTTCGGGATAGGCACAGATACGCAGTATTTT.

The rearrangement joins TRBV19 to TRBJ1-1; TRBD1 matches 8 bases. The length of the CDR3 is 14 residues. The germline gives CDR1 LNHDA, CDR2 SQIVND (reference sequence). V dropped 2 bases and J dropped 1; count of bases not matched to a gene: 0. The CDR3 region is CASSITGGNTEAFF. CDR3 DNA sequence: TGTGCCAGTAGTATAACAGGGGGGAACACTGAAGCTTTCTTT.

The chain employs TRBV19 and TRBJ1-2; D is possibly TRBD1 (6 bases). The germline V gene has CDR1 LNHDA and CDR2 SQIVND (reference sequence). Trimming removed 3 bases at V and 4 bases at J, with 15 bases between. The CDR3 sequence is 15 residues long. CDR3 protein: CASSIGPGASYGYTF. DNA for the CDR3: TGTGCCAGTAGTATCGGGCCAGGGGCTTCCTATGGCTACACCTTC.

The CDR3 DNA reads TGTGCCAGCAGCACCGGGACAGGGAACGAGCAGTACTTC. It specifies CASSTGTGNEQYF. The genes are TRBV6-5 and TRBJ2-7; 9 bases are shared with TRBD1. Germline lookup yields CDR1 MNHEY and CDR2 SVGAGI. The ends lost 6 bases at V and 5 bases at J; junction bases unmatched: 5. The CDR3 extends over 13 amino acids.

The chain employs TRBV27 and TRBJ2-7; 8 bases map to TRBD1. Germline-derived CDR1 and CDR2 are MNHEY and SMNVEV (reference sequence). V shed 6 bases, J shed 5 bases, and the junction held 12 bases outside the gene matches. The CDR3 runs to 15 residues. The CDR3 sequence is CASSRLRDRINEQYF. In nucleotides, the CDR3 is TGTGCCAGCAGCCGTCTCCGGGACAGGATTAACGAGCAGTACTTC.

The chain combines TRBV4-1 with TRBJ2-7; tentative D call: TRBD2 (7 bases). Trimming stripped 1 base from V and 7 bases from J, with 11 bases between. The CDR3 loop spans 13 amino acids. Germline V gene sequence: CDR1 MGHRA, CDR2 YSYEKL. CDR3 nucleotides: TGCGCCAGCAGCCAAGGGACAGCGGGAGAGCAGTACTTC. The encoded protein is CASSQGTAGEQYF.

The J gene is TRBJ1-5, the V gene TRBV30; 7 positions agree with TRBD1. CDR1 GTSNPN and CDR2 SVGIG come from the germline V gene (reference sequence). This CDR3 comprises 15 residues. After removal of 4 bases from V and 4 bases from J, the junction contained 10 bases not matched to a gene. The CDR3 DNA reads TGTGCCTGGACCAGGGGGACCCTAGGTAATCAGCCCCAGCATTTT. It translates to CAWTRGTLGNQPQHF.

The gene calls are TRBV19 and TRBJ2-7; D is undetermined. The CDR3 sequence is 14 residues long. Germline values: CDR1 LNHDA, CDR2 SQIVND (reference sequence). The V and J ends lost 1 base and 4 bases respectively, with 11 bases between them. For the CDR3, the DNA is TGTGCCAGTAGTATAGCTGACAAAGTTTACGAGCAGTACTTC. This sequence encodes CASSIADKVYEQYF.

CDR3 DNA: TGTGCCAGCAGCCCGCGGGTGGGACAGGGGGAGGTTGTGCAGTACTTC. It translates to CASSPRVGQGEVVQYF. The rearrangement links TRBV21-1 to TRBJ2-7; the D call in the table, TRBD1, was not verified against the DNA. TRBV21-1 is described as a pseudogene. The CDR3 totals 16 residues.

V is TRBV6-5 and J is TRBJ1-1; D unresolved. The CDR3 runs 13 residues. The V end lost 2 bases, the J end lost 11 bases, and 15 bases lay between the germline ends. CDR1 and CDR2 (germline): MNHEY, SVGAGI. The CDR3 DNA follows: TGTGCCAGCAGTTACGGGTTAGGATCCGAGGCTTTCTTT. Encoded protein: CASSYGLGSEAFF.

This clone was observed once. The chain carries TRBV25-1 and TRBJ2-7, with 9 bases that match TRBD1. CDR3 length equals 17 residues. The germline V gene has CDR1 MGHDK and CDR2 SYGVNS. Trimming at V came to 6 bases and at J to 0 bases, leaving 12 bases not matched to a gene. CDR3 region: CASSALDRGTSSYEQYF. The DNA for the CDR3 is TGTGCCAGCAGCGCCCTTGACAGGGGGACCTCCTCCTACGAGCAGTACTTC.

This chain links TRBV9 with TRBJ1-3, with D perhaps TRBD1 (6 bases). Trimming removed 0 bases at V and 2 bases at J, with 9 bases between. Germline lookup yields CDR1 SGDLS and CDR2 YYNGEE. The CDR3 is 15 residues long. The CDR3 is CASSVGTGTGNTIYF. The CDR3 DNA reads as TGTGCCAGCAGCGTAGGAACAGGGACTGGAAACACCATATATTTT.

This chain connects TRBV7-8 to TRBJ1-1; no reliable D call. Germline lookup yields CDR1 SGHVS and CDR2 FQNEAQ. The CDR3 contains 13 residues. The V and J ends lost 5 bases and 8 bases respectively, with 15 bases between them. The CDR3 sequence: CASSPDGPQEAFF. CDR3 nucleotide sequence: TGTGCCAGCAGCCCAGACGGCCCTCAAGAAGCTTTCTTT.

In regard to this clone: Other DNA sequences of this sample code for an identical CDR3. The CDR3: CASSLQGNTEAFF. The CDR3 coding sequence is TGTGCCAGCAGTTTGCAGGGGAACACTGAAGCTTTCTTT. This chain connects TRBV12-3 or TRBV12-4 to TRBJ1-1, with a weak D call TRBD1 (5 bases). Trimming cost V 3 bases and J 1 base, with 6 bases left between them. This CDR3 has 13 residues.

This sequence joins TRBV15 and TRBJ1-1; D is unclear. V gave up 4 bases and J gave up 1 base, with 10 bases separating them. The germline V gene has CDR1 LNHNV and CDR2 YYDKDF (reference sequence). There are 14 residues in the CDR3. The CDR3 loop reads CATSIGRGNTEAFF. CDR3 nucleotide sequence: TGTGCCACCAGCATCGGACGTGGGAACACTGAAGCTTTCTTT. Filled out from reference TRBV15 and TRBJ1-1, the complete variable domain reads DAMVIQNPRYQVTQFGKPVTLSCSQTLNHNVMYWYQQKSSQAPKLLFHYYDKDFNNEADTPDNFQSRRPNTSFCFLDIRSPGLGDTAMYLCATSIGRGNTEAFFGQGTRLTVV.

The chain joins TRBV4-3 to TRBJ1-3, with no clear D. Germline loops: CDR1 LGHNA, CDR2 YSLEER. Trimming removed 0 bases at V and 1 base at J, with 13 bases between. This CDR3 region has 17 residues. CDR3: CASSQDEGRRSGNTIYF. DNA of the CDR3: TGCGCCAGCAGCCAAGATGAAGGCAGGAGGTCTGGAAACACCATATATTTT.

The CDR3 loop reads CATRPPAGGYTF. The CDR3 region has the DNA TGTGCCACCAGACCTCCCGCGGGTGGCTACACCTTC. The V call is TRBV24-1, the J call TRBJ1-2; the D is unclear. Trimming removed 7 bases at V and 7 bases at J, with 12 bases between. The CDR3 has 12 amino acids. CDR1 is KGHDR, CDR2 SFDVKD, per germline.

This sequence joins TRBV29-1 and TRBJ2-2; possibly TRBD1 for D (5 bases). CDR1 is SQVTM and CDR2 is ANQGSEA in the germline V gene. This CDR3 is built from 14 residues. V lost 6 bases and J 1 base, leaving 12 bases between the germline ends. In DNA, the CDR3 is TGCAGCGTCAGGGCTTTGGAGAACACCGGGGAGCTGTTTTTT. This sequence encodes CSVRALENTGELFF.

The gene calls are TRBV6-1 and TRBJ2-4, with D maybe TRBD1 (6 bases). This CDR3 region has 16 residues. Germline V lookup: CDR1 MNHNS, CDR2 SASEGT. The V and J ends lost 2 bases and 0 bases respectively, with 11 bases between them. This chain's CDR3 is CASSERQGIAKNIQYF. As DNA, the CDR3 is TGTGCCAGCAGTGAAAGGCAGGGGATAGCCAAAAACATTCAGTACTTC.

The chain is built from TRBV7-9 and TRBJ2-7; D may correspond to TRBD1 or TRBD2 (5 bases each). The V gene's germline CDR1 is SEHNR and CDR2 FQNEAQ (reference sequence). This CDR3 has 13 amino acids. The V end was cut by 5 bases, the J end by 6 bases, with 14 bases between. CDR3 protein: CASSRDGTVEQYF. For the CDR3, the DNA is TGTGCCAGCAGCCGGGACGGGACGGTCGAGCAGTACTTC.

The rearrangement uses TRBV7-6 and TRBJ1-2, with D possibly being TRBD1 (6 bases). The CDR3 contains 17 residues. The germline gives CDR1 SGHVS, CDR2 FNYEAQ. V gave up 5 bases and J gave up 5 bases, with 24 bases separating them. CDR3 nucleotide sequence: TGTGCCAGCAGCCCTCTTTCAGAGGGGGGGATTTATTATGGCTACACCTTC. Its translation is CASSPLSEGGIYYGYTF.